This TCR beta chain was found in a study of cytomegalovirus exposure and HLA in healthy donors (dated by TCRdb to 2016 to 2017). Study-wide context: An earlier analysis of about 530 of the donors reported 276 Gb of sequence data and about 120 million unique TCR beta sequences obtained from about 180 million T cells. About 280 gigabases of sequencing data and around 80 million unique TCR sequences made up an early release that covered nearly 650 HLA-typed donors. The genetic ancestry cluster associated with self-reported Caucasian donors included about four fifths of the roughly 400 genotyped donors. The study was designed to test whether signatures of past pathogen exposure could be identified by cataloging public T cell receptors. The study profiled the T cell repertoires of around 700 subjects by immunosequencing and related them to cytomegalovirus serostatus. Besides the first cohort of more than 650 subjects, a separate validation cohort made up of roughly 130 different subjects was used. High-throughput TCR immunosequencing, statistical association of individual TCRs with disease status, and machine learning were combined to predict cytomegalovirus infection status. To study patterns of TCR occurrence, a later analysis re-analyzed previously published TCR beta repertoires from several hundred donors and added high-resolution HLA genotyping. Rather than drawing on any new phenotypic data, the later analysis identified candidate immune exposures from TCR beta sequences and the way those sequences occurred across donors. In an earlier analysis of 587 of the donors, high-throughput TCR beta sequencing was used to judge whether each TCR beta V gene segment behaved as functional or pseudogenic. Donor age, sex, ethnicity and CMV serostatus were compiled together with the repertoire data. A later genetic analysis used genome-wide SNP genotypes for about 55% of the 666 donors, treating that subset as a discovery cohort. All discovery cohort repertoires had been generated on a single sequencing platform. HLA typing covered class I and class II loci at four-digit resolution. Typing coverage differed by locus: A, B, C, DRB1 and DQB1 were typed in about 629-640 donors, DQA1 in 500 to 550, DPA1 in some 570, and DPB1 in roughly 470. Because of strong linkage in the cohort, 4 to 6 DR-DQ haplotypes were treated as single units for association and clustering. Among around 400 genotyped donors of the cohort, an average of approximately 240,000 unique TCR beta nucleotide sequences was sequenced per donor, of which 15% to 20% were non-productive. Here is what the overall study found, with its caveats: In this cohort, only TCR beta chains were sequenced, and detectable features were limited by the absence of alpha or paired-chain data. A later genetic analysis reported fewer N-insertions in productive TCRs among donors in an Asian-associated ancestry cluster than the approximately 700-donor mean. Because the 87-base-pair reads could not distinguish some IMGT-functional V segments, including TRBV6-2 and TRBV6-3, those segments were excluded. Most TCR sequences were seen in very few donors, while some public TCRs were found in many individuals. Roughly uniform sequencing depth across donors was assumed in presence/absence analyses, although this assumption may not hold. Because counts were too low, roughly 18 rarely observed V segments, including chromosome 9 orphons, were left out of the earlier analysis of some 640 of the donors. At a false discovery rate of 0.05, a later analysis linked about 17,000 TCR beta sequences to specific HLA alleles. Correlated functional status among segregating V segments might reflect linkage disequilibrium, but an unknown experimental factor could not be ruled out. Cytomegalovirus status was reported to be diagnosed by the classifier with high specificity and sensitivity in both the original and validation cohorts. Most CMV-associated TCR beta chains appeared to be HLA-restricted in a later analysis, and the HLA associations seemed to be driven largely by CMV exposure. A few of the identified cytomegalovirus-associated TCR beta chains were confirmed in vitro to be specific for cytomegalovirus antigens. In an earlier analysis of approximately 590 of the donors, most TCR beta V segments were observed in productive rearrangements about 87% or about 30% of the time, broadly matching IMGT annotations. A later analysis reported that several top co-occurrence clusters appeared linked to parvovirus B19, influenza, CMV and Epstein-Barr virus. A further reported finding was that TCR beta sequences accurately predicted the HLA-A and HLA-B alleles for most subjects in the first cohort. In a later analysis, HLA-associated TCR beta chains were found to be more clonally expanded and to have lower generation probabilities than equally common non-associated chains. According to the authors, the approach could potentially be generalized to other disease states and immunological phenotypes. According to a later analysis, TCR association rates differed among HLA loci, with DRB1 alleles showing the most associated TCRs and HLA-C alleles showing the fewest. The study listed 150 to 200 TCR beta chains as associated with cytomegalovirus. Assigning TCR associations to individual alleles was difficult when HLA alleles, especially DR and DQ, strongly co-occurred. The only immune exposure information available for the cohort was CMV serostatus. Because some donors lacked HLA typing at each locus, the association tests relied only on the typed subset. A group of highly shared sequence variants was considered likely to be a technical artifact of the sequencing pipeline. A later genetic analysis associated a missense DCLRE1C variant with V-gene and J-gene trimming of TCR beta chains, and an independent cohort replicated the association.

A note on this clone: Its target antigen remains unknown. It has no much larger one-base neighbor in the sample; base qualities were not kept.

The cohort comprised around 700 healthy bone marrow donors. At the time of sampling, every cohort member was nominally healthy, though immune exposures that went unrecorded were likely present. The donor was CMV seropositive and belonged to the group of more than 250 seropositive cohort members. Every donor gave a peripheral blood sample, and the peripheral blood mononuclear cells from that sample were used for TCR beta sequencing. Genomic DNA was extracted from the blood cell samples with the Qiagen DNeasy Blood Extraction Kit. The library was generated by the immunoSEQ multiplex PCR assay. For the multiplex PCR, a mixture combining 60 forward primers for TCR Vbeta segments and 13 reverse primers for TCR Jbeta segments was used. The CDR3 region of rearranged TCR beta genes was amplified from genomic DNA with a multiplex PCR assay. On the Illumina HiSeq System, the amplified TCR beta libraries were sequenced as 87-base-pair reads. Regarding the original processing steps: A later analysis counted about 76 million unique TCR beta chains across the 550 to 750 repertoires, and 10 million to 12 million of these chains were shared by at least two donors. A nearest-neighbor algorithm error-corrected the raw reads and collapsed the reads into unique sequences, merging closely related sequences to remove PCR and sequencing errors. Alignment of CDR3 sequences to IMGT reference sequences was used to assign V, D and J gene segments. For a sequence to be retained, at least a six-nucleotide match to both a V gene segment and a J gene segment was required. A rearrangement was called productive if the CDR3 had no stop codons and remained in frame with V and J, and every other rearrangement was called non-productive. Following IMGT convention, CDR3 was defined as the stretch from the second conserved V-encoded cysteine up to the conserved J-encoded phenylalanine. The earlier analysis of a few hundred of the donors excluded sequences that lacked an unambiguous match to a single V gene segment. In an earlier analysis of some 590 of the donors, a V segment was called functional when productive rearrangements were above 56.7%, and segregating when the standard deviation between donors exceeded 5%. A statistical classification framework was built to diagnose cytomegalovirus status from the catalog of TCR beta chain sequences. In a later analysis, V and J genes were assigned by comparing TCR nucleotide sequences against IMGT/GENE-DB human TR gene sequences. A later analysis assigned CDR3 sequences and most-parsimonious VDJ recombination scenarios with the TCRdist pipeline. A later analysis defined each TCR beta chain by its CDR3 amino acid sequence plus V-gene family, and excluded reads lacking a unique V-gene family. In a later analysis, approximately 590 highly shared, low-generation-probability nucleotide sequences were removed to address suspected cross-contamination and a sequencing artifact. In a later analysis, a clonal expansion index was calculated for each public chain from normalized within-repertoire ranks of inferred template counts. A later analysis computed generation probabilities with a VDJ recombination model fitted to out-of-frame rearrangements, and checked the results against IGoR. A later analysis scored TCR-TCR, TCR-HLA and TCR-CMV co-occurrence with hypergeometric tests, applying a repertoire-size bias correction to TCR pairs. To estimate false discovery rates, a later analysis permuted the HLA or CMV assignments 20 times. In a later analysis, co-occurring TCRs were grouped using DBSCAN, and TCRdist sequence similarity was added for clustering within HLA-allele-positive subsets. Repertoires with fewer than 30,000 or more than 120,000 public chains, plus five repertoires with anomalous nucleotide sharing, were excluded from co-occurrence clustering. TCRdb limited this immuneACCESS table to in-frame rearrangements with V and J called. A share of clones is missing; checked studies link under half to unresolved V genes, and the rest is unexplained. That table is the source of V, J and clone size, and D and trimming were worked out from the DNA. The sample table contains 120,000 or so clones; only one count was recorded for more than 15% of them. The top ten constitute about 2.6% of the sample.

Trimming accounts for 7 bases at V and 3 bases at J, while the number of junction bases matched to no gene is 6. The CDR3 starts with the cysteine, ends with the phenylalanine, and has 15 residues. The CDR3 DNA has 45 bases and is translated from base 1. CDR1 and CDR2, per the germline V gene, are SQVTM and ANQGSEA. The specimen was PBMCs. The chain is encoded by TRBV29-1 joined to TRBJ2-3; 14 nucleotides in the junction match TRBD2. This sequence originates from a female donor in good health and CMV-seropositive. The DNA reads TGCAGCGCCGGGACTAGCGGGAGTTTGACAGATACGCAGTATTTT. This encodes CSAGTSGSLTDTQYF.